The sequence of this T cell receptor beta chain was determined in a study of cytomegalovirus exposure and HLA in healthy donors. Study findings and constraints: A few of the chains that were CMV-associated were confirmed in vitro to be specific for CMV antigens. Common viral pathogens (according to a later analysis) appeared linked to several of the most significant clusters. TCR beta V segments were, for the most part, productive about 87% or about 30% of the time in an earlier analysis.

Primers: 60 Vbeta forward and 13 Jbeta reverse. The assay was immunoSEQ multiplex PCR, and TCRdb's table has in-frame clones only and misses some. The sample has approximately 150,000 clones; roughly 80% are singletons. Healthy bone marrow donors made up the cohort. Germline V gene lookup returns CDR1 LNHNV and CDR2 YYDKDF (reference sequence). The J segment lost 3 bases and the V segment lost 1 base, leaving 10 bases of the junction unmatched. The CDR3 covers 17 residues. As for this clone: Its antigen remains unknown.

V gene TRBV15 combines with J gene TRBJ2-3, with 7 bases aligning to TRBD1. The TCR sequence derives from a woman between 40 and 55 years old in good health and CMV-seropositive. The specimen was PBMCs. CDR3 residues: CATSRGQGQLGTDTQYF. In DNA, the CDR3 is TGTGCCACCAGCAGAGGTCAGGGACAGCTCGGGACAGATACGCAGTATTTT.